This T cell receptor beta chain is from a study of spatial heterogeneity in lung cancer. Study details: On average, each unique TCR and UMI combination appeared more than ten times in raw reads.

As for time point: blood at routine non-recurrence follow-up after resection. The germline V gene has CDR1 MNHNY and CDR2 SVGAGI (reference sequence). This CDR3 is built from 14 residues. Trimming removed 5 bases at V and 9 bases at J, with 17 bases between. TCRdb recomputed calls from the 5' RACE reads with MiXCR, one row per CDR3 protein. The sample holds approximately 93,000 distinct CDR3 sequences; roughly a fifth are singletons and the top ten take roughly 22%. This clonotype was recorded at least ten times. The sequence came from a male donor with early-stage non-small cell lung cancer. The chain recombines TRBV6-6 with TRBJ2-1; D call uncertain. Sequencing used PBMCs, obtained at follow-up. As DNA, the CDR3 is TGTGCCAGCAGTCAAAACGGACCAACTCGTGAGCAGTTCTTC. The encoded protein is CASSQNGPTREQFF.